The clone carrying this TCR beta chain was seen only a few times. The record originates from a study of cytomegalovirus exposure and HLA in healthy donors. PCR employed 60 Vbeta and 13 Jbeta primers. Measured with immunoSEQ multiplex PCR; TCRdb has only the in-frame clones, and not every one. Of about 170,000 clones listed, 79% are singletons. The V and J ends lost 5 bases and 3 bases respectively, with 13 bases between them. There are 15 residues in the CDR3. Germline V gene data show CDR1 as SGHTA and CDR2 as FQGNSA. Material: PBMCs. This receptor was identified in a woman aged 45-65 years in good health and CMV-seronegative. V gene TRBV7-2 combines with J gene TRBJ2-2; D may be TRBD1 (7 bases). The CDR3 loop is CASSQDRRDTGELFF. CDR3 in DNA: TGTGCCAGCAGCCAGGACAGGAGGGACACCGGGGAGCTGTTTTTT.